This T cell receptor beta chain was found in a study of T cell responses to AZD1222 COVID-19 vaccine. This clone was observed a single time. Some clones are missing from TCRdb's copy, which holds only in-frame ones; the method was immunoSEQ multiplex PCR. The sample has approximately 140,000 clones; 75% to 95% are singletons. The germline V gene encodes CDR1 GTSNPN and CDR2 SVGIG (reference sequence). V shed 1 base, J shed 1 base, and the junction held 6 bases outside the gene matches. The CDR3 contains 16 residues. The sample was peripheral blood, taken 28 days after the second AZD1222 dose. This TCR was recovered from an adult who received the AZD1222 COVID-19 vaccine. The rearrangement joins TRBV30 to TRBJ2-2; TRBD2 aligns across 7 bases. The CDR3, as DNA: TGTGCCTGGAGTGAGGGCGGGAGCCTGAACACCGGGGAGCTGTTTTTT. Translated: CAWSEGGSLNTGELFF.